This TCR beta chain was documented in a study of radiotherapy plus CTLA-4 blockade in lung cancer. Looking at the study overall: Objective responses arose in around a sixth of patients, and approximately 30% experienced disease control. General study findings and limits: With interferon-beta, early dynamics of blood T cell clones were reported to best predict response. Some TCR clones had been derived from tumors. These clones expanded in peripheral blood after radiotherapy plus ipilimumab.

Notes on this clone: What it recognizes is unknown.

The assay was immunoSEQ multiplex PCR, and TCRdb's table has in-frame clones only and misses some. The sample includes about 59,000 clones, 60% to 80% seen only once; the top ten take about 3.1%. Those with chemo-refractory metastatic non-small-cell lung cancer were treated with focal radiation combined with CTLA-4 blockade using ipilimumab. This CDR3 is built from 17 residues. Per the germline V gene, CDR1 is SGHTA and CDR2 is FQGNSA. V was clipped by 3 bases and J by 0 bases, with 15 bases between them. Source: peripheral blood, taken from a patient treated with radiotherapy plus ipilimumab. The clonotype was recovered from a human donor with non-small cell lung cancer who had a complete response to radiotherapy plus ipilimumab. The V gene is TRBV7-2, the J gene TRBJ1-5, with TRBD1 as a possible D gene (5 bases). The DNA for the CDR3 is TGTGCCAGCAGCTTTGGTTACGGACACACTAGCAATCAGCCCCAGCATTTT. It specifies CASSFGYGHTSNQPQHF. Drawing the rest from reference TRBV7-2 and TRBJ1-5, the complete variable domain is GAGVSQSPSNKVTEKGKDVELRCDPISGHTALYWYRQSLGQGLEFLIYFQGNSAPDKSGLPSDRFSAERTGGSVSTLTIQRTQQEDSAVYLCASSFGYGHTSNQPQHFGDGTRLSIL.